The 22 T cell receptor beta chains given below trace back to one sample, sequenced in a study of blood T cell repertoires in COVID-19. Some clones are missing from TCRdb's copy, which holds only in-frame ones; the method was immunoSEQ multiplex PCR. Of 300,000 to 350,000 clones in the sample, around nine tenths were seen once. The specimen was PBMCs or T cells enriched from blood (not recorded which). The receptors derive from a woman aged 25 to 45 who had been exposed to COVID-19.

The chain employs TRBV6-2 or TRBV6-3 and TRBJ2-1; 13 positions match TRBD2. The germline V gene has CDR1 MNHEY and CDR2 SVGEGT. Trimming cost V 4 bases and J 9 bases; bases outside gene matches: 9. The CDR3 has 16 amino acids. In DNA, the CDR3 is TGTGCCAGCAGTTTCCCGACTAGCGGGGGGACAAGTGAGCAGTTCTTC. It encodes CASSFPTSGGTSEQFF.

CDR3 sequence: CASSLLGQGGSYEQYF. The CDR3 region has the DNA TGTGCCAGCAGCCTACTTGGACAGGGGGGCAGCTACGAGCAGTACTTC. The genes are TRBV6-4 and TRBJ2-7, with 10 bases that match TRBD1. The germline V gene has CDR1 MRHNA and CDR2 SNTAGT. CDR3 size: 16 residues. The trim removed 6 bases at V and 3 bases at J, leaving 11 bases unmatched.

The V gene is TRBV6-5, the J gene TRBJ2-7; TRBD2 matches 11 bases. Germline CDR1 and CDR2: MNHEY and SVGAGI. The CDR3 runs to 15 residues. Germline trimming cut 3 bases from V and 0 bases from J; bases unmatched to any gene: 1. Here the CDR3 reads CASSYSGGASYEQYF. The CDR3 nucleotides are TGTGCCAGCAGTTATAGCGGGGGGGCCTCCTACGAGCAGTACTTC.

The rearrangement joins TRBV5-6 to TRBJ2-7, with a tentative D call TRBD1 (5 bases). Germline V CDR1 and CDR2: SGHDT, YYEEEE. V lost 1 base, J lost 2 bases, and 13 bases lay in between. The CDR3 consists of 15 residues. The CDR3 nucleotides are TGTGCCAGCAGCTTGATAGGTCAGGGCCCCTACGAGCAGTACTTC. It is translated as CASSLIGQGPYEQYF.

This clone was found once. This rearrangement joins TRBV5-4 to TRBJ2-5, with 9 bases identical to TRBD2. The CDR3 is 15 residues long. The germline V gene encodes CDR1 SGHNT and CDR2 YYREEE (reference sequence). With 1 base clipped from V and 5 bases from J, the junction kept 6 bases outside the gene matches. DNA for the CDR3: TGTGCCAGCAGCTTGAGAGCGGGGGGCCCCGAGACCCAGTACTTC. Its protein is CASSLRAGGPETQYF.

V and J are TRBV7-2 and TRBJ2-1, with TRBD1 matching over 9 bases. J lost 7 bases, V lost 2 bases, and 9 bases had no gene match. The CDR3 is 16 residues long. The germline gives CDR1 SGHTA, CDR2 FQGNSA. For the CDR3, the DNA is TGTGCCAGCAGCTTATTTGGGACAGGGTTCGAAAATGAGCAGTTCTTC. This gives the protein CASSLFGTGFENEQFF.

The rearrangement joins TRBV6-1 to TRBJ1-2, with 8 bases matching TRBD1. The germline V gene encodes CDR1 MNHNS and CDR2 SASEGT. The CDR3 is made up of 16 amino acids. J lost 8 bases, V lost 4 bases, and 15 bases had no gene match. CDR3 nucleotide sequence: TGTGCCAGCAGTGCTTATGGACAGGGCAGTCCGGGGGGCTACACCTTC. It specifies CASSAYGQGSPGGYTF.

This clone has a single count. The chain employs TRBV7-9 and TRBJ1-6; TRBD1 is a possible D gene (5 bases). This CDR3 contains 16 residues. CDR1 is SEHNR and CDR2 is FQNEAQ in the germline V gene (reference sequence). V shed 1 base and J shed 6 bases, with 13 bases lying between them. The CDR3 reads CASSLGRGFRNSPLHF. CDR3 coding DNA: TGTGCCAGCAGCTTAGGCCGGGGGTTTCGTAATTCACCCCTCCACTTT.

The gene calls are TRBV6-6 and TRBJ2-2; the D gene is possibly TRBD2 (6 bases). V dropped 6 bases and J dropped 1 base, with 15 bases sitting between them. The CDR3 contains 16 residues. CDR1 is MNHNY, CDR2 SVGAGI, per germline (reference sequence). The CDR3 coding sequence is TGTGCCAGCAGAACACCCGGGACTCAGAACACCGGGGAGCTGTTTTTT. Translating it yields CASRTPGTQNTGELFF.

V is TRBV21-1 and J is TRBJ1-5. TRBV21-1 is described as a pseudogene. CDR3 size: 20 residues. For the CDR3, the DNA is TGTGCCAGCAGCAAAGGAGTGGGACTACAGAGGATATATAGCAATCAGCCCCAGCATTTT. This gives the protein CASSKGVGLQRIYSNQPQHF.

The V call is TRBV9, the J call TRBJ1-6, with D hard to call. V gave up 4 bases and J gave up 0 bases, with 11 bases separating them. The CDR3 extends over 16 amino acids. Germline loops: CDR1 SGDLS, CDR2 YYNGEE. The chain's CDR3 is CASSQRAGSYNSPLHF. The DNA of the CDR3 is TGTGCCAGCAGCCAGAGGGCGGGCTCCTATAATTCACCCCTCCACTTT.

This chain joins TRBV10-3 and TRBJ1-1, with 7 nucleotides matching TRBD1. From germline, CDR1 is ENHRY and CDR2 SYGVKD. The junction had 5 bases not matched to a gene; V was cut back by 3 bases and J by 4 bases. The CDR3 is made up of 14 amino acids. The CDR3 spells CAISDDRAGTEAFF. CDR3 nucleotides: TGTGCCATCAGTGACGACAGGGCGGGCACTGAAGCTTTCTTT.

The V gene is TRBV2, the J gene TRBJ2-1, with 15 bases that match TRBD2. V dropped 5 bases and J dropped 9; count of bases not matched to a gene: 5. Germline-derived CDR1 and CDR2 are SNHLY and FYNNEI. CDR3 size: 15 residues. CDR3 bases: TGTGCCAGCAGTCTTAGGACTAGCGGGGGGGCTGAGCAGTTCTTC. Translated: CASSLRTSGGAEQFF.

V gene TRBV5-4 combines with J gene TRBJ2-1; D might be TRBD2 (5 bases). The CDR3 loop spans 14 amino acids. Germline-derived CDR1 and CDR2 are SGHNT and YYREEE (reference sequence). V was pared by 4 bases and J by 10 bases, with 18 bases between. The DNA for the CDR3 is TGTGCCAGCAGCACGATAGATCGGGGTGGAGAGCAGTTCTTC. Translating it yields CASSTIDRGGEQFF.

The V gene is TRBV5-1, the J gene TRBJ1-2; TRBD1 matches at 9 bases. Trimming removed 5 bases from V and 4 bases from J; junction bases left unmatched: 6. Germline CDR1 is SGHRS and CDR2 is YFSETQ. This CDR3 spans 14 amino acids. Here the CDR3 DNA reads TGCGCCAGCAGGGCCGGGACAGGGACCTATGGCTACACCTTC. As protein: CASRAGTGTYGYTF.

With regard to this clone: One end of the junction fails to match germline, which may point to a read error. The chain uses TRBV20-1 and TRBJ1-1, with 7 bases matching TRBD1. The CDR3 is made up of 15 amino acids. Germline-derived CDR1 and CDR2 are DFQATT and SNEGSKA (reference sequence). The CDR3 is CSAGGPLVTGTVPDF. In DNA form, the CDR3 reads TGCAGTGCTGGTGGTCCACTCGTCACCGGGACAGTACCGGATTTT.

The CDR3, as DNA: TGTGCCAGCAGTCAGCCCGGGGGGCGACCCGGGGAGCTGTTTTTT. It encodes CASSQPGGRPGELFF. This rearrangement joins TRBV7-8 to TRBJ2-2, with D tentatively TRBD2 (7 bases). V was clipped by 6 bases and J by 6 bases, with 17 bases between them. This CDR3 is 15 amino acids long. Germline lookup yields CDR1 SGHVS and CDR2 FQNEAQ.

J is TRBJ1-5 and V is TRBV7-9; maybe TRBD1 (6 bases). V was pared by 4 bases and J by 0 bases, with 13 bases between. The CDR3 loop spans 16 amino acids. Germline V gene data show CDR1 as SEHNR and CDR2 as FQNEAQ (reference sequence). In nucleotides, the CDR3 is TGTGCCAGCAGCTCCGGACAGCAATATAGCAATCAGCCCCAGCATTTT. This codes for CASSSGQQYSNQPQHF.

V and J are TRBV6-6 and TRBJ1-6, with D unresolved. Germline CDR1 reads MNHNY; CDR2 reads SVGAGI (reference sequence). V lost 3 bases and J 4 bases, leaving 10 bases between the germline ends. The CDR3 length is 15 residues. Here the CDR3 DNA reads TGTGCCAGCAGTTATCTGGTCCAGTATAATTCACCCCTCCACTTT. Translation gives CASSYLVQYNSPLHF.

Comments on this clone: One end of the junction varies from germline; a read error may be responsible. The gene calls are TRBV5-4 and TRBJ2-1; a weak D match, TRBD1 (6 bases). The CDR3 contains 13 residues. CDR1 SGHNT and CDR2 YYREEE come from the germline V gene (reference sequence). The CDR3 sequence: CASSLDSYNEQFF. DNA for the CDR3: TGTGCCAGCAGTTTGGACAGCTACAATGAGCAGTTCTTC. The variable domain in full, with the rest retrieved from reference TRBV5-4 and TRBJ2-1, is ETGVTQSPTHLIKTRGQQVTLRCSSQSGHNTVSWYQQALGQGPQFIFQYYREEENGRGNFPPRFSGLQFPNYSSELNVNALELDDSALYLCASSLDSYNEQFFGPGTRLTVL.

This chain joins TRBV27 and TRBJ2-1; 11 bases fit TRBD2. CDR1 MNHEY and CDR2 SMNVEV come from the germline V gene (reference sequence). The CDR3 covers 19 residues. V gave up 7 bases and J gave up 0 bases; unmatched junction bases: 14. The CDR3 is CASIRKGLAVHRSYNEQFF. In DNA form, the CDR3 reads TGTGCCAGCATTCGAAAGGGACTAGCGGTGCACCGCTCCTACAATGAGCAGTTCTTC.

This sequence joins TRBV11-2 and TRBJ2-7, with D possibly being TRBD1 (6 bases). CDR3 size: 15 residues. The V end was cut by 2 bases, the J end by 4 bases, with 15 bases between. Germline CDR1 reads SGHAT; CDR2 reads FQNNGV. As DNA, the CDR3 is TGTGCCAGCAGCTTATTACGAGTCAGGGGATACGAGCAGTACTTC. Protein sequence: CASSLLRVRGYEQYF.